The T cell receptor beta chain under discussion was sequenced for a study of identical twins. Findings and caveats of the study: Cross-sectional statistics, not tracking of the same donors, supported the conclusions.

Germline-derived CDR1 and CDR2 are SGHDN and FVKESK. The CDR3 has 15 residues. Trimming at V came to 1 base and at J to 3 bases, leaving 4 bases not matched to a gene. Of note for this clonotype: Its target is not known.

TCRdb reprocessed the 5' RACE reads via MiXCR and lists one record per CDR3 protein. Of about 430,000 distinct CDR3 sequences listed, around a sixth are singletons. This sequence was found in a man aged 50 or older in good health. The genes are TRBV14 and TRBJ2-3, with 7 bases that match TRBD2. The material sequenced was naive T cells sorted from blood. The CDR3 spells CASSQGERDTDTQYF. CDR3 coding DNA: TGTGCCAGCAGCCAAGGGGAGCGGGATACAGATACGCAGTATTTT. Full variable domain (outside the CDR3, taken from reference TRBV14 and TRBJ2-3): EAGVTQFPSHSVIEKGQTVTLRCDPISGHDNLYWYRRVMGKEIKFLLHFVKESKQDESGMPNNRFLAERTGGTYSTLKVQPAELEDSGVYFCASSQGERDTDTQYFGPGTRLTVL.